This T cell receptor beta chain was profiled in a study of T cell responses to AZD1222 COVID-19 vaccine. Study as a whole: Second-dose recipients at about 4 or about 12 weeks were treated as one pooled group. Overall study results and limits: Close to half of spike-specific TCRs reportedly recognize unmutated variant regions. Spike-specific TCR breadth and depth rose after two AZD1222 doses. Baseline antibody screening turned up just 6 or 7 seropositive AZD1222 recipients.

With regard to this clone: What it binds is not known.

The CDR3 totals 15 residues. V shed 4 bases and J shed 4 bases, with 18 bases lying between them. Germline V lookup: CDR1 SGHRS, CDR2 YFSETQ. Measured with immunoSEQ multiplex PCR; TCRdb has only the in-frame clones, and not every one. The sample lists roughly 120,000 clones, around 92% seen once, with about 3% in the top ten. The genes are TRBV5-1 and TRBJ2-7; D unresolved. Source: peripheral blood, taken on day 0 of AZD1222 vaccination. This clonotype was sampled from an adult in good health. This CDR3 is CASSLYPKDSYEQYF. The CDR3 region has the DNA TGCGCCAGCAGCCTATACCCGAAAGACTCTTACGAGCAGTACTTC.